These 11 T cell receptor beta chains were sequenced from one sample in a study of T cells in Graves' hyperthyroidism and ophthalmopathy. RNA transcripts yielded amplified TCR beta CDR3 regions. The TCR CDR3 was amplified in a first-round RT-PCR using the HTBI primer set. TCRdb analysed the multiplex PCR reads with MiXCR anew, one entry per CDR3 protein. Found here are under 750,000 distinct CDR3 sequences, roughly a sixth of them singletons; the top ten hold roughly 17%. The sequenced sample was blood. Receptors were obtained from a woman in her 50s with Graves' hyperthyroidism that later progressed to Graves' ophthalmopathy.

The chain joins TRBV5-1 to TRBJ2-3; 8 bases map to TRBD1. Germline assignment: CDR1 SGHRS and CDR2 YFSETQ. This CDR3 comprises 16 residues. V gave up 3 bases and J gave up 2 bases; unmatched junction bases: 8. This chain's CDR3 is CASSSSGTGPTDTQYF. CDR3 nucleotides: TGCGCCAGCAGCTCTTCCGGGACAGGACCCACAGATACGCAGTATTTT.

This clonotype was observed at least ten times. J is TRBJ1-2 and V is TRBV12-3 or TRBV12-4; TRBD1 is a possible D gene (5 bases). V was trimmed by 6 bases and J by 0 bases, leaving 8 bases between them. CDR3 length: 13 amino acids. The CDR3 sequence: CASRTTANYGYTF. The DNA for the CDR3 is TGTGCCAGCAGGACGACAGCTAACTATGGCTACACCTTC.

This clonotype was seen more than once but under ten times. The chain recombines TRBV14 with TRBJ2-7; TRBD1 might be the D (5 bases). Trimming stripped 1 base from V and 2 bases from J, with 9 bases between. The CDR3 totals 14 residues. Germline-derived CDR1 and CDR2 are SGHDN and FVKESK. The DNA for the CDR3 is TGTGCCAGCAGCCAAGGGCACAGGCCCTACGAGCAGTACTTC. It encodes CASSQGHRPYEQYF.

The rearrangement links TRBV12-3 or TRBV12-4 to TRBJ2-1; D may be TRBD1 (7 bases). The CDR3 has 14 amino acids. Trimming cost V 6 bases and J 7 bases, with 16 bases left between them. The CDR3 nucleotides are TGTGCCAGCAGGCAGCCAGGGGGGCAGAATGAGCAGTTCTTC. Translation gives CASRQPGGQNEQFF.

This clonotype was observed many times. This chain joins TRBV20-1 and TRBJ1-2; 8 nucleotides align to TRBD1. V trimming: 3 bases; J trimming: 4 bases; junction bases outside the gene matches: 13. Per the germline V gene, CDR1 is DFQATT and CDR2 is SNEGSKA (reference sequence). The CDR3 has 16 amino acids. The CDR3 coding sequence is TGCAGTGCTAGGCAGACCCCCGCCGACAGGGGCTATGGCTACACCTTC. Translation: CSARQTPADRGYGYTF.

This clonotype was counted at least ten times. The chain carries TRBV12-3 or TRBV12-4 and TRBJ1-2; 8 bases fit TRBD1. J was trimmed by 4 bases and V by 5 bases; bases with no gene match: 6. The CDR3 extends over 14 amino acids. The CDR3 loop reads CASSPRQGSYGYTF. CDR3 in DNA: TGTGCCAGCAGTCCAAGACAGGGGAGCTATGGCTACACCTTC.

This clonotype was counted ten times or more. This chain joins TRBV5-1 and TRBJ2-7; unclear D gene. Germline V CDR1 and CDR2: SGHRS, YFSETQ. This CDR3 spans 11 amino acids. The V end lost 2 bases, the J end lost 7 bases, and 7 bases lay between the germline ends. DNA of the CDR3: TGCGCCAGCAGCTTCGGACGTGAGCAGTACTTC. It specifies CASSFGREQYF.

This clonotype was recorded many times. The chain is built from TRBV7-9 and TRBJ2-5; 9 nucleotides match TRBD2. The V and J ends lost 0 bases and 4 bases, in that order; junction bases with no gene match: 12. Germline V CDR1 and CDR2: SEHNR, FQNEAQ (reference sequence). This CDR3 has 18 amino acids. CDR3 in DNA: TGTGCCAGCAGCTTAGCTCGGGCTAGCGGGGAGCCGGGAGAGACCCAGTACTTC. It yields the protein CASSLARASGEPGETQYF.

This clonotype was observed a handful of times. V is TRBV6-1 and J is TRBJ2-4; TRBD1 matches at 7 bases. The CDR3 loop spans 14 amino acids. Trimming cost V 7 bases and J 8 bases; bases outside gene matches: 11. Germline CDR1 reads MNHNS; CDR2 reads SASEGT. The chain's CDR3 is CASKGAMGLDIQYF. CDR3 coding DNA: TGTGCCAGCAAGGGGGCGATGGGTTTGGACATTCAGTACTTC.

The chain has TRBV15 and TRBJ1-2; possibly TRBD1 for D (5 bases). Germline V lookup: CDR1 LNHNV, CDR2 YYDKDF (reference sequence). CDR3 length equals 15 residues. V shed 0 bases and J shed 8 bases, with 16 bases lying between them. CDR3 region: CATSRDLTQWGGYTF. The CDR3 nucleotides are TGTGCCACCAGCAGAGATCTAACACAATGGGGCGGCTACACCTTC.

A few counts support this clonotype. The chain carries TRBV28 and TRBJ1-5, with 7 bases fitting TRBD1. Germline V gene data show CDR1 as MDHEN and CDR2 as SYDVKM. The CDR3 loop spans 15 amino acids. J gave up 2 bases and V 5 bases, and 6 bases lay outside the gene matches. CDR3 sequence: CASSKTGYGNQPQHF. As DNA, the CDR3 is TGTGCCAGCAGTAAGACAGGGTATGGCAATCAGCCCCAGCATTTT.